The 9 T cell receptor beta chains presented below share a single source sample, sequenced in a study of T cell responses to AZD1222 COVID-19 vaccine. Sequencing used immunoSEQ multiplex PCR; TCRdb keeps in-frame clones, though not all of them. The sample carries fewer than 200,000 clones, 90% to 95% recorded once. The sample here was peripheral blood, taken 28 days after the second AZD1222 dose. The receptors stem from an adult who received the AZD1222 COVID-19 vaccine.

The J gene is TRBJ2-1, the V gene TRBV2; D remains unclear. The CDR3 is 12 amino acids. Germline CDR1 and CDR2: SNHLY and FYNNEI. With 7 bases removed from V and 4 bases from J, the gap between germline ends came to 8 bases. This CDR3 reads CASTDKYNEQFF. The DNA of the CDR3 is TGTGCCAGCACCGATAAGTACAATGAGCAGTTCTTC.

This clone was recorded once. This chain links TRBV5-1 with TRBJ2-2, with D possibly matching TRBD2 (5 bases). Trimming took 1 base from V and 6 from J, leaving 13 bases between them. This CDR3 comprises 15 residues. In germline, CDR1 is SGHRS, CDR2 YFSETQ. CDR3 loop: CASSLRVAGAGELFF. CDR3 bases: TGCGCCAGCAGCTTGAGGGTTGCGGGCGCCGGGGAGCTGTTTTTT.

J is TRBJ2-5 and V is TRBV4-1; perhaps TRBD1 as D (5 bases). Germline CDR1 MGHRA, CDR2 YSYEKL. This CDR3 is 13 amino acids long. Trimming removed 4 bases at V and 5 bases at J, with 11 bases between. The CDR3 is CASSLGVRETQYF. As DNA, the CDR3 is TGCGCCAGCAGCCTAGGGGTCCGCGAGACCCAGTACTTC.

The sample holds one count of this clone. J is TRBJ1-6 and V is TRBV4-3, with TRBD1 matching over 8 bases. This CDR3 has 14 residues. The V segment lost 3 bases and the J segment 8 bases; nucleotides outside the gene matches: 3. Germline V CDR1 and CDR2: LGHNA, YSLEER. CDR3 DNA: TGCGCCAGCAGCCATGACAGGGGTCATTCACCCCTCCACTTT. Amino acids: CASSHDRGHSPLHF.

The chain recombines TRBV6-5 with TRBJ1-3; 7 nucleotides align to TRBD1. Germline loops: CDR1 MNHEY, CDR2 SVGAGI. V lost 6 bases and J lost 2; bases outside the gene matches: 4. The CDR3 consists of 14 residues. This CDR3 is CASSTGVPGNTIYF. In nucleotides, the CDR3 is TGTGCCAGCAGCACAGGGGTTCCTGGAAACACCATATATTTT.

The chain joins TRBV11-3 to TRBJ1-1, with D hard to call. There are 13 residues in the CDR3. Trimming removed 5 bases at V and 1 base at J, with 8 bases between. Germline-derived CDR1 and CDR2 are SGHNT and YENEEA. CDR3 sequence (DNA): TGTGCCAGCAGCAACGGAGGGAACACTGAAGCTTTCTTT. Translation: CASSNGGNTEAFF.

The chain employs TRBV29-1 and TRBJ1-3; no clear D gene. Per germline, CDR1 SQVTM and CDR2 ANQGSEA. The CDR3 is 13 residues long. Trimming pared 4 bases from V and 0 bases from J, leaving 7 bases between. The CDR3 loop reads CSVVRGSGNTIYF. For the CDR3, the DNA is TGCAGCGTTGTTCGGGGCTCTGGAAACACCATATATTTT.

The CDR3 nucleotides read TGTGCCAGCAGCCCTCAGGGCGGGAGACTTTACGAGCAGTACTTC. It translates to CASSPQGGRLYEQYF. J is TRBJ2-7 and V is TRBV13, with 7 bases lining up with TRBD2. V shed 5 bases, J shed 4 bases, and the junction held 11 bases outside the gene matches. Germline assignment: CDR1 PRHDT and CDR2 FYEKMQ (reference sequence). This CDR3 region has 15 residues.

The chain combines TRBV2 with TRBJ1-2; 7 positions agree with TRBD1. This CDR3 has 13 residues. Germline CDR1 and CDR2: SNHLY and FYNNEI. The J segment lost 7 bases and the V segment lost 6 bases, leaving 8 bases of the junction unmatched. The CDR3 DNA follows: TGTGCCAGCAGCCTCAGGACAGGTGGTGGCTACACCTTC. Protein product: CASSLRTGGGYTF.